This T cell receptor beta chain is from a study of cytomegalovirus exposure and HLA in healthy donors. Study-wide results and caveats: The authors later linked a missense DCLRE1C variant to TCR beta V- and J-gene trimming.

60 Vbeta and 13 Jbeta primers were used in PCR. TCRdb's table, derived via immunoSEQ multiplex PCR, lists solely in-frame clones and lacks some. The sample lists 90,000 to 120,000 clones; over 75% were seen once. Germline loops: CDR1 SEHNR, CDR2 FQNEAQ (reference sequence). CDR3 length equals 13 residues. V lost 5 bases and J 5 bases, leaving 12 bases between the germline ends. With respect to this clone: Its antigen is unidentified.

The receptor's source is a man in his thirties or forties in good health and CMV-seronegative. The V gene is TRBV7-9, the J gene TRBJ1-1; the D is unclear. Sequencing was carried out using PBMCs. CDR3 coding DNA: TGTGCCAGCAGCGAAACCCCTCGGACTGAAGCTTTCTTT. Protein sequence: CASSETPRTEAFF.